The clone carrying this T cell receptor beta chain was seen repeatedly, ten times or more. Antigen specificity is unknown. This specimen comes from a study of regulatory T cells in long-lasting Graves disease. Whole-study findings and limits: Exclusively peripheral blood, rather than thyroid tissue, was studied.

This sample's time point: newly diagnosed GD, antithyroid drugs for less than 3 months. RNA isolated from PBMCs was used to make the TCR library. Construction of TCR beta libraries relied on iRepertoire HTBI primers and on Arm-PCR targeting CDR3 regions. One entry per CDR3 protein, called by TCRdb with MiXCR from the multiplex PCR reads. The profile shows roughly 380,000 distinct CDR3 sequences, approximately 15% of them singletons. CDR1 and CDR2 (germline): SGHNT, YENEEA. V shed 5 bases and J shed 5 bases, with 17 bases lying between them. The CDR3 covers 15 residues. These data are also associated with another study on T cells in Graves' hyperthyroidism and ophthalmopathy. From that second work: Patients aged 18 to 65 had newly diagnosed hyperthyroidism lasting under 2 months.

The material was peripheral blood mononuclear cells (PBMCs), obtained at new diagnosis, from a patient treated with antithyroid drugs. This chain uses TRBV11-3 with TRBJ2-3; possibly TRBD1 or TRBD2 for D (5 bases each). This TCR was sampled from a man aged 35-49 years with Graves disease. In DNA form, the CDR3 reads TGTGCCAGCAGCGCGTCCGGGACCACAGGAGATACGCAGTATTTT. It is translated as CASSASGTTGDTQYF.